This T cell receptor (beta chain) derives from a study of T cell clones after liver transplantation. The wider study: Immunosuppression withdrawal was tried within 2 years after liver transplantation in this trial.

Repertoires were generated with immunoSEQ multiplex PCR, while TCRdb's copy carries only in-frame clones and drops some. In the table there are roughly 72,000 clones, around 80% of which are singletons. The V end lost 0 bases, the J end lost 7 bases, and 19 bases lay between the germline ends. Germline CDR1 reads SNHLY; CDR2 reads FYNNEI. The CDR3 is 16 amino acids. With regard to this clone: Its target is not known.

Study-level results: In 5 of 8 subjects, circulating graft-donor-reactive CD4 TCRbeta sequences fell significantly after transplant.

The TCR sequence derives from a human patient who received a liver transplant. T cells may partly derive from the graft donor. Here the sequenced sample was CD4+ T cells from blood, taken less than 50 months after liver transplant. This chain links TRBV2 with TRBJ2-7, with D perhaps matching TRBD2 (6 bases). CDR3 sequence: CASSEALGTLGEEQYF. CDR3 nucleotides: TGTGCCAGCAGTGAAGCGCTGGGGACTCTAGGGGAGGAGCAGTACTTC.